The T cell receptor (beta chain) described here comes from a study of cytomegalovirus exposure and HLA in healthy donors. Study-wide context: Ancestry clustering placed 81% of approximately 420 genotyped donors in the Caucasian-associated cluster.

In regard to this clone: The antigen remains undetermined.

Both 60 Vbeta primers and 13 Jbeta primers went into the PCR. Produced via immunoSEQ multiplex PCR; TCRdb's table is partial and in-frame only. The table has about 270,000 clones, under 80% seen once. Whole-study findings and limits: Reportedly, cytomegalovirus status was diagnosed with high sensitivity and specificity.

J gave up 6 bases and V 2 bases, and 13 bases lay outside the gene matches. Per the germline V gene, CDR1 is SGHNT and CDR2 is YYREEE (reference sequence). This CDR3 is built from 18 residues. The source material was PBMCs. The chain joins TRBV5-4 to TRBJ2-1; TRBD2 matches at 11 bases. The clonotype was recovered from a female donor in good health and CMV-seronegative. CDR3 in amino acids: CASSFYRLAGNIPNEQFF. CDR3 in DNA: TGTGCCAGCAGCTTTTACAGACTAGCGGGAAATATACCCAATGAGCAGTTCTTC.